Shown below are 28 T cell receptor beta chains from a single sample sequenced in a study of a mutant IDH1 vaccine in newly diagnosed glioma. Using immunoSEQ multiplex PCR, the repertoire was profiled, and TCRdb retains in-frame clones only, with some absent. The data contain about 25,000 clones, 90% to 95% of them seen just once; the ten biggest clones take up 1.2%. Noted time point: baseline, week 1 (first vaccination visit). Treatment described: pre-vaccination baseline after standard-of-care therapy. The sample here was PBMCs, taken from a glioma patient treated with radiotherapy, temozolomide or both. The receptors stem from a man aged 40-50 years with glioma.

This chain connects TRBV5-6 to TRBJ2-7; 10 bases are shared with TRBD1. The J segment lost 7 bases and the V segment lost 4 bases, leaving 11 bases of the junction unmatched. This CDR3 is built from 15 residues. The germline V gene has CDR1 SGHDT and CDR2 YYEEEE. The CDR3 nucleotides are TGTGCCAGCAGCCGACGACAGGGGGCGTACCCGGAGCAGTACTTC. Residues: CASSRRQGAYPEQYF.

Only one count was recorded for this clone. The chain recombines TRBV6-5 with TRBJ2-1; TRBD2 aligns across 8 bases. CDR1 is MNHEY and CDR2 is SVGAGI in the germline V gene. The CDR3 covers 13 residues. V shed 6 bases, J shed 7 bases, and the junction held 5 bases outside the gene matches. For the CDR3, the DNA is TGTGCCAGCAGGGGGACTAGGAATAATGAGCAGTTCTTC. It is translated as CASRGTRNNEQFF.

This chain links TRBV29-1 with TRBJ2-3, with TRBD2 as a possible D gene (7 bases). Trimming shortened V by 7 bases and J by 4 bases, and 15 bases separated the two germline ends. This CDR3 has 13 amino acids. The germline CDR1 and CDR2 sequences are SQVTM and ANQGSEA. CDR3 bases: TGCAGCGGGAGGGGGGGGCCAGCAGATACGCAGTATTTT. Its translation: CSGRGGPADTQYF.

CDR3 bases: TGTGCCAGCAGTTATAAGGGGGGGCCGAACACTGAAGCTTTCTTT. It codes for CASSYKGGPNTEAFF. J is TRBJ1-1 and V is TRBV6-6; tentative D call: TRBD1 (6 bases). CDR3 size: 15 residues. Germline CDR1 and CDR2: MNHNY and SVGAGI (reference sequence). The V end was cut by 3 bases, the J end by 1 base, with 12 bases between.

This clone has a handful of counts. V and J are TRBV4-1 and TRBJ2-7, with D hard to call. From germline, CDR1 is MGHRA and CDR2 YSYEKL. Trimming shortened V by 1 base and J by 0 bases, and 4 bases separated the two germline ends. CDR3 length: 13 residues. The DNA of the CDR3 is TGCGCCAGCAGCCAAGTCCTCTCCTACGAGCAGTACTTC. This encodes CASSQVLSYEQYF.

This clone came up once. The rearrangement joins TRBV6-5 to TRBJ2-3; 10 bases line up with TRBD2. With V trimmed by 8 bases and J by 2 bases, 4 bases remained unmatched. Looked up from germline, CDR1 is MNHEY and CDR2 is SVGAGI. CDR3 size: 14 residues. The CDR3 DNA reads as TGTGCCAGCGGTCTAGCGGGGGCCACAGATACGCAGTATTTT. As protein: CASGLAGATDTQYF.

The J gene is TRBJ2-2, the V gene TRBV9; no definite D call. Germline CDR1 SGDLS, CDR2 YYNGEE. Trimming took off 4 bases at V and 1 base at J, with 11 bases between the two ends. The CDR3 consists of 15 residues. The CDR3 reads CASSPRTENTGELFF. CDR3 bases: TGTGCCAGCAGCCCCCGGACGGAGAACACCGGGGAGCTGTTTTTT.

The chain uses TRBV19 and TRBJ1-2; 7 bases align to TRBD1. This CDR3 is 15 amino acids long. The J segment lost 8 bases and the V segment lost 3 bases, leaving 12 bases of the junction unmatched. CDR1 is LNHDA and CDR2 is SQIVND in the germline V gene (reference sequence). This CDR3 reads CASSMEGARGGGYTF. The DNA of the CDR3 is TGTGCCAGTAGTATGGAGGGGGCGCGGGGAGGCGGCTACACCTTC.

This clone was seen just once. V and J are TRBV5-1 and TRBJ2-1; 12 bases line up with TRBD2. V shed 3 bases, J shed 5 bases, and the junction held 6 bases outside the gene matches. Per germline, CDR1 SGHRS and CDR2 YFSETQ. The CDR3 totals 16 residues. DNA of the CDR3: TGCGCCAGCAGCTGGACCCCTAGCGGGGGGGACAATGAGCAGTTCTTC. Its translation: CASSWTPSGGDNEQFF.

Concerning this clone: Other DNA sequences in this sample translate to the same CDR3. The rearrangement joins TRBV6-5 to TRBJ1-1; D perhaps matches TRBD1 (5 bases). Trimming removed 5 bases from V and 5 bases from J, with 6 bases in between. CDR3 length equals 11 residues. In germline, CDR1 is MNHEY, CDR2 SVGAGI. CDR3 loop: CASSRGTEAFF. DNA of the CDR3: TGTGCCAGCAGTAGGGGAACTGAAGCTTTCTTT.

The V call is TRBV5-1, the J call TRBJ2-7; 11 nucleotides align to TRBD2. After removal of 3 bases from V and 6 bases from J, the junction contained 11 bases not matched to a gene. Germline loops: CDR1 SGHRS, CDR2 YFSETQ. CDR3 length: 16 amino acids. The CDR3: CASSSGLAGGLGEQYF. CDR3 bases: TGCGCCAGCAGCTCGGGATTAGCGGGGGGGCTCGGCGAGCAGTACTTC. The whole variable domain, remainder taken from reference TRBV5-1 and TRBJ2-7, is KAGVTQTPRYLIKTRGQQVTLSCSPISGHRSVSWYQQTPGQGLQFLFEYFSETQRNKGNFPGRFSGRQFSNSRSEMNVSTLELGDSALYLCASSSGLAGGLGEQYFGPGTRLTVT.

This chain uses TRBV2 with TRBJ2-1; 9 nucleotides line up with TRBD2. The J segment lost 4 bases and the V segment lost 4 bases, leaving 11 bases of the junction unmatched. CDR3 length: 17 amino acids. Per the germline V gene, CDR1 is SNHLY and CDR2 is FYNNEI. The CDR3 protein is CASSGTIAGDPYNEQFF. The CDR3 DNA follows: TGTGCCAGCAGTGGCACGATAGCGGGGGACCCTTACAATGAGCAGTTCTTC.

This chain connects TRBV29-1 to TRBJ2-7, with 9 bases identical to TRBD1. This CDR3 has 12 amino acids. V lost 7 bases and J lost 5; bases outside the gene matches: 6. Germline CDR1 is SQVTM and CDR2 is ANQGSEA. The CDR3 bases are TGCAGCGCAGGGACAGGGAGCGACGAGCAGTACTTC. This translates into CSAGTGSDEQYF.

The chain joins TRBV28 to TRBJ2-1, with 7 bases that match TRBD2. The CDR3 has 14 residues. Unmatched junction bases numbered 3, after V lost 5 bases and J lost 2 bases. Germline V CDR1 and CDR2: MDHEN, SYDVKM. CDR3 sequence: CASSLSGTYNEQFF. CDR3 sequence (DNA): TGTGCCAGCAGTCTCAGCGGGACCTACAATGAGCAGTTCTTC.

The chain links TRBV5-4 to TRBJ2-7, with 9 bases that match TRBD1. Germline loops: CDR1 SGHNT, CDR2 YYREEE (reference sequence). J was trimmed by 1 base and V by 4 bases; bases with no gene match: 3. This CDR3 has 14 amino acids. As DNA, the CDR3 is TGTGCCAGCAGCCCAGGGACAGGGTCCTACGAGCAGTACTTC. This gives the protein CASSPGTGSYEQYF.

The rearrangement links TRBV7-2 to TRBJ2-2; maybe TRBD2 (5 bases). Germline V gene lookup returns CDR1 SGHTA and CDR2 FQGNSA. The CDR3 sequence is 15 residues long. Trimming stripped 4 bases from V and 2 bases from J, with 11 bases between. Here the CDR3 DNA reads TGTGCCAGCAGCTCCCGAGGGCTTAACACCGGGGAGCTGTTTTTT. This translates into CASSSRGLNTGELFF.

As DNA, the CDR3 is TGTGCCAGCAGCTTAGAGGTAAATGAGCAGTTCTTC. Amino acid sequence: CASSLEVNEQFF. This chain links TRBV7-9 with TRBJ2-1; D not certain. Germline CDR1 SEHNR, CDR2 FQNEAQ (reference sequence). V lost 1 base and J 7 bases, leaving 5 bases between the germline ends. CDR3 length equals 12 residues.

CDR3 sequence (DNA): TGTGCCAGCAGTGATGGACTAGTTAGCGAGCAGTACTTC. The encoded protein is CASSDGLVSEQYF. The chain combines TRBV2 with TRBJ2-7; 7 bases align to TRBD2. This CDR3 region has 13 residues. The germline V gene encodes CDR1 SNHLY and CDR2 FYNNEI. The ends lost 3 bases at V and 6 bases at J; junction bases unmatched: 5.

The sample holds one count of this clone. V and J are TRBV30 and TRBJ2-2; 11 bases align to TRBD1. The CDR3 spans 16 residues. After removal of 3 bases from V and 4 bases from J, the junction contained 7 bases not matched to a gene. Germline lookup yields CDR1 GTSNPN and CDR2 SVGIG (reference sequence). Here the CDR3 DNA reads TGTGCCTGGAGAGGACAGGGGGCGCTGGGCACCGGGGAGCTGTTTTTT. Translation: CAWRGQGALGTGELFF. Using reference TRBV30 and TRBJ2-2 for the parts outside the CDR3, the full variable domain is SQTIHQWPATLVQPVGSPLSLECTVEGTSNPNLYWYRQAAGRGLQLLFYSVGIGQISSEVPQNLSASRPQDRQFILSSKKLLLSDSGFYLCAWRGQGALGTGELFFGEGSRLTVL.

The chain combines TRBV7-9 with TRBJ1-5; D is unclear. CDR3 size: 15 residues. CDR1 and CDR2 from the germline V gene are SEHNR and FQNEAQ (reference sequence). V lost 1 base, J lost 3 bases, and 10 bases lay in between. CDR3 region: CASSLGAGHNQPQHF. In DNA form, the CDR3 reads TGTGCCAGCAGCTTAGGTGCAGGTCACAATCAGCCCCAGCATTTT.

V usage is TRBV10-2 and J usage is TRBJ1-4; TRBD1 matches at 7 bases. The CDR3 length is 16 residues. Germline CDR1 WSHSY, CDR2 SAAADI. V trimming: 3 bases; J trimming: 7 bases; junction bases outside the gene matches: 11. CDR3 in amino acids: CASSDPPGGAGEKLFF. The CDR3 DNA follows: TGCGCCAGCAGTGATCCCCCAGGGGGGGCTGGTGAAAAACTGTTTTTT.

The chain carries TRBV27 and TRBJ1-6; possible D gene TRBD1, 5 bases. Germline V gene sequence: CDR1 MNHEY, CDR2 SMNVEV (reference sequence). The CDR3 loop spans 18 amino acids. Trimming removed 2 bases from V and 3 bases from J, with 17 bases in between. As DNA, the CDR3 is TGTGCCAGCAGTTTAAGTGGGGACTCTGCGGGCTATAATTCACCCCTCCACTTT. As protein: CASSLSGDSAGYNSPLHF.

V gene TRBV11-2 combines with J gene TRBJ2-7; the D is unclear. The V gene's germline CDR1 is SGHAT and CDR2 FQNNGV. Trimming pared 3 bases from V and 3 bases from J, leaving 9 bases between. The CDR3 totals 13 residues. DNA of the CDR3: TGTGCCAGCAGCTTGGTAATATACTACGAGCAGTACTTC. Translation gives CASSLVIYYEQYF.

This clone was observed once. The chain has TRBV19 and TRBJ2-2, with D perhaps matching TRBD1 (6 bases). The V and J ends lost 2 bases and 4 bases respectively, with 11 bases between them. The germline CDR1 and CDR2 sequences are LNHDA and SQIVND (reference sequence). The CDR3 is 15 amino acids. The CDR3 spells CASSIMGAATGELFF. As DNA, the CDR3 is TGTGCCAGTAGTATAATGGGGGCCGCCACCGGGGAGCTGTTTTTT.

The chain combines TRBV6-5 with TRBJ2-1; perhaps TRBD1 as D (6 bases). Per the germline V gene, CDR1 is MNHEY and CDR2 is SVGAGI. The CDR3 loop spans 15 amino acids. The V end was cut by 4 bases, the J end by 0 bases, with 10 bases between. The CDR3: CASSSTGSSYNEQFF. The CDR3 DNA follows: TGTGCCAGCAGTTCTACAGGGAGCTCCTACAATGAGCAGTTCTTC.

This rearrangement joins TRBV27 to TRBJ2-2; D is ambiguous. The germline V gene has CDR1 MNHEY and CDR2 SMNVEV (reference sequence). CDR3 length equals 12 residues. V shed 8 bases and J shed 2 bases, with 6 bases lying between them. The CDR3 here is CASQFNTGELFF. CDR3 sequence (DNA): TGTGCCAGCCAATTTAACACCGGGGAGCTGTTTTTT.

The chain uses TRBV28 and TRBJ2-2, with D possibly matching TRBD1 (6 bases). The CDR3 runs to 17 residues. V shed 5 bases and J shed 4 bases, with 20 bases lying between them. Germline lookup yields CDR1 MDHEN and CDR2 SYDVKM. The CDR3 is CASSHLYRARGTGELFF. The CDR3 DNA reads as TGTGCCAGCAGTCACCTATACAGGGCCCGAGGCACCGGGGAGCTGTTTTTT.

This clone was detected only a few times. V and J are TRBV14 and TRBJ2-2; a weak D match, TRBD1 (6 bases). The CDR3 runs to 17 residues. The V end was cut by 5 bases, the J end by 5 bases, with 21 bases between. Germline-derived CDR1 and CDR2 are SGHDN and FVKESK. CDR3 DNA: TGTGCCAGCAGCGGGTGGGACACCATGAAAGGGACCGGGGAGCTGTTTTTT. This gives the protein CASSGWDTMKGTGELFF.